This T cell receptor beta chain derives from a study of T cells in Graves' hyperthyroidism and ophthalmopathy. Study results and caveats: From stable hyperthyroidism, ophthalmopathy was set apart by a 13 V-J model.

Subjects aged 18 to 65 presented with newly diagnosed hyperthyroidism of less than 2 months' duration. CDR3 length: 15 amino acids. Trimming removed 0 bases from V and 5 bases from J, with 13 bases in between. The V gene's germline CDR1 is SGHVS and CDR2 FQNEAQ. RNA transcripts served as the template for amplifying TCR beta CDR3 regions. The HTBI set primed first-round TCR CDR3 RT-PCR. TCRdb itself ran the multiplex PCR reads through MiXCR, one entry per CDR3 protein. The sample includes around 720,000 distinct CDR3 sequences, around a third of them seen just once. This clonotype has ten or more counts. What it binds is unknown.

The source is a woman in her thirties or forties with Graves' hyperthyroidism. The chain has TRBV7-8 and TRBJ2-5; D perhaps matches TRBD2 (6 bases). What was sequenced was blood. CDR3 sequence reads: CASSLAPGSGETQYF. The CDR3 DNA is TGTGCCAGCAGCTTAGCTCCCGGGAGTGGGGAGACCCAGTACTTC.